A selection of T cell receptor beta chains follows, all from one sample in a study of blood T cell repertoires in COVID-19. The table came from immunoSEQ multiplex PCR; TCRdb's copy has only in-frame clones and leaves some out. The sample lists fewer than 150,000 clones, about 88% occurring once. The source material was peripheral blood. These receptors were collected from a woman aged 70-85 years who had recovered from COVID-19. Both conserved end residues are part of each CDR3. Each record gives: D gene, clone size, V gene, J gene, CDR3 DNA, CDR3 protein. A D gene is named only where the DNA matches it firmly. The size of a clone is reported for some rows only, either as once, few or many, or as a class for expanded clones.

d_call: TRBD1; clone_size: -; v_call: TRBV7-9; j_call: TRBJ2-1; cdr3_nt: TGTGCCAGCAGCACAACCGGGACAGGGAGCAAGGAGTTCTTC; cdr3_aa: CASSTTGTGSKEFF
d_call: -; clone_size: -; v_call: TRBV9; j_call: TRBJ2-3; cdr3_nt: TGTGCCAGCAGCGTAGGCGGCAGGGGCACAGATACGCAGTATTTT; cdr3_aa: CASSVGGRGTDTQYF
d_call: -; clone_size: few; v_call: TRBV6-6; j_call: TRBJ2-7; cdr3_nt: TGTGCCAGCAGAAGTGACAGGATAAGCTCCTACGAGCAGTACTTC; cdr3_aa: CASRSDRISSYEQYF
d_call: TRBD1; clone_size: -; v_call: TRBV5-5; j_call: TRBJ1-6; cdr3_nt: TGTGCCAGCAGCGCGACAGGGGACCCTTATTCACCCCTCCACTTT; cdr3_aa: CASSATGDPYSPLHF
d_call: TRBD2; clone_size: -; v_call: TRBV7-2; j_call: TRBJ2-1; cdr3_nt: TGTGCCAGCAGCTTCCAAGCGGGACTCTACAATGAGCAGTTCTTC; cdr3_aa: CASSFQAGLYNEQFF
d_call: TRBD1; clone_size: -; v_call: TRBV5-1; j_call: TRBJ1-4; cdr3_nt: TGCGCCAGCAGCTTGGCCGGGACAGGGCCAGTTGAAAAACTGTTTTTT; cdr3_aa: CASSLAGTGPVEKLFF
d_call: -; clone_size: -; v_call: TRBV29-1; j_call: TRBJ1-1; cdr3_nt: TGCAGCGTTGAAGATTGGGCTACTGAAGCTTTCTTT; cdr3_aa: CSVEDWATEAFF
d_call: TRBD1; clone_size: -; v_call: TRBV7-2; j_call: TRBJ2-1; cdr3_nt: TGTGCCAGCAGCTTAAGCAGGGGGCACTACAATGAGCAGTTCTTC; cdr3_aa: CASSLSRGHYNEQFF
d_call: -; clone_size: -; v_call: TRBV3-1/TRBV3-2; j_call: TRBJ1-2; cdr3_nt: TGTGCCAGCAGTCTGGAGGGAGGCGGCTACACCTTC; cdr3_aa: CASSLEGGGYTF
d_call: -; clone_size: -; v_call: TRBV4-2; j_call: TRBJ1-2; cdr3_nt: TGTGCCAGCAGCCAAGAACAGGGTACTAACTATGGCTACACCTTC; cdr3_aa: CASSQEQGTNYGYTF
d_call: -; clone_size: -; v_call: TRBV24-1; j_call: TRBJ2-1; cdr3_nt: TGTGCCACCAGTGGGGACGGGAGTTGGTACAATGAGCAGTTCTTC; cdr3_aa: CATSGDGSWYNEQFF
d_call: -; clone_size: -; v_call: TRBV12-5; j_call: TRBJ2-5; cdr3_nt: TGTGCTAGTGGTTTGGGGGCGGGGACCCAGTACTTC; cdr3_aa: CASGLGAGTQYF
d_call: -; clone_size: once; v_call: TRBV9; j_call: TRBJ1-1; cdr3_nt: TGTGCCAGCAGCGTAGACCCGGTGCCCGACACTGAAGCTTTCTTT; cdr3_aa: CASSVDPVPDTEAFF
d_call: TRBD1; clone_size: -; v_call: TRBV18; j_call: TRBJ2-7; cdr3_nt: TGTGCCAGCTCCCGGACAGGGGCCTACGAGCAGTACTTC; cdr3_aa: CASSRTGAYEQYF
d_call: -; clone_size: -; v_call: TRBV11-2; j_call: TRBJ1-1; cdr3_nt: TGTGCCAGCAGCTTAGACAGCGGCACTGAAGCTTTCTTT; cdr3_aa: CASSLDSGTEAFF
d_call: TRBD2; clone_size: -; v_call: TRBV5-1; j_call: TRBJ2-7; cdr3_nt: TGCGCCAGCAGCTTGGTTGTGGCTAGCGGGGCCCACGAGCAGTACTTC; cdr3_aa: CASSLVVASGAHEQYF
d_call: TRBD1; clone_size: -; v_call: TRBV4-1; j_call: TRBJ1-1; cdr3_nt: TGCGCCAGCAGCCAAGAAGGGGGCCTGGACACTGAAGCTTTCTTT; cdr3_aa: CASSQEGGLDTEAFF
d_call: -; clone_size: -; v_call: TRBV18; j_call: TRBJ1-1; cdr3_nt: TGTGCCAGCTCACCCGGGCGCCTAGGGGACACTGAAGCTTTCTTT; cdr3_aa: CASSPGRLGDTEAFF
d_call: -; clone_size: -; v_call: TRBV29-1; j_call: TRBJ2-7; cdr3_nt: TGCAGCGTGTTGGACAGCTACGAGCAGTACTTC; cdr3_aa: CSVLDSYEQYF
d_call: -; clone_size: -; v_call: TRBV11-1; j_call: TRBJ2-5; cdr3_nt: TGTGCCAGCAGCTTAGGCGGGGGCGATGAGACCCAGTACTTC; cdr3_aa: CASSLGGGDETQYF
d_call: TRBD2; clone_size: -; v_call: TRBV5-4; j_call: TRBJ2-1; cdr3_nt: TGTGCCAGCAGCCCGTCGGGGGGGTACAATGAGCAGTTCTTC; cdr3_aa: CASSPSGGYNEQFF
d_call: TRBD2; clone_size: -; v_call: TRBV19; j_call: TRBJ2-5; cdr3_nt: TGTGCCAGTAGTACAACCCTCGGGAGGGGGTCGCAAGAGACCCAGTACTTC; cdr3_aa: CASSTTLGRGSQETQYF
d_call: TRBD1; clone_size: -; v_call: TRBV25-1; j_call: TRBJ2-2; cdr3_nt: TGTGCCAGCAGTGGGGCCCGGGACAGTTACACCGGGGAGCTGTTTTTT; cdr3_aa: CASSGARDSYTGELFF
d_call: TRBD2; clone_size: -; v_call: TRBV5-6; j_call: TRBJ2-1; cdr3_nt: TGTGCCAGCAGCTTAACTAGCGGGAGGGTAGGGGATGAGCAGTTCTTC; cdr3_aa: CASSLTSGRVGDEQFF
d_call: -; clone_size: -; v_call: TRBV18; j_call: TRBJ2-4; cdr3_nt: TGTGCCAGCTCACCACAGTTCGGGGTGTTGGCCAAAAACATTCAGTACTTC; cdr3_aa: CASSPQFGVLAKNIQYF
d_call: -; clone_size: -; v_call: TRBV5-1; j_call: TRBJ1-2; cdr3_nt: TGCGCCAGCAGCTGGGGAGGGCTTGGGTATGGCTACACCTTC; cdr3_aa: CASSWGGLGYGYTF
d_call: TRBD1; clone_size: -; v_call: TRBV3-1/TRBV3-2; j_call: TRBJ2-2; cdr3_nt: TGTGCCAGCAGAAACAGGGGATTGACCGGGGAGCTGTTTTTT; cdr3_aa: CASRNRGLTGELFF
d_call: TRBD2; clone_size: -; v_call: TRBV27; j_call: TRBJ2-2; cdr3_nt: TGTGCCAGCTTGGGACTAGCGGGAGTCACCGGGGAGCTGTTTTTT; cdr3_aa: CASLGLAGVTGELFF
d_call: -; clone_size: -; v_call: TRBV3-1/TRBV3-2; j_call: TRBJ1-2; cdr3_nt: TGTGCCAGCAGCCAAAGGGGTGGCTACTATGGCTACACCTTC; cdr3_aa: CASSQRGGYYGYTF
d_call: TRBD2; clone_size: -; v_call: TRBV7-2; j_call: TRBJ2-5; cdr3_nt: TGTGCCAGCAGCTTAAGTTCTGGGACTAGCGGCGCGGAGACCCAGTACTTC; cdr3_aa: CASSLSSGTSGAETQYF
d_call: -; clone_size: -; v_call: TRBV9; j_call: TRBJ1-3; cdr3_nt: TGTGCCAGCAGCGTAGGGTGGAGCTCTGGAAACACCATATATTTT; cdr3_aa: CASSVGWSSGNTIYF
d_call: TRBD1; clone_size: -; v_call: TRBV18; j_call: TRBJ2-3; cdr3_nt: TGTGCCAGCTCTGGACAGGGGGCCACAGATACGCAGTATTTT; cdr3_aa: CASSGQGATDTQYF
d_call: TRBD2; clone_size: -; v_call: TRBV7-6; j_call: TRBJ2-3; cdr3_nt: TGTGCCAGCAGCTTCGAGGGGCGGGGGACAGATACGCAGTATTTT; cdr3_aa: CASSFEGRGTDTQYF
d_call: -; clone_size: -; v_call: TRBV6-1; j_call: TRBJ2-6; cdr3_nt: TGTGCCAGCAGTGAAGCGCTTCGGGGGACCGGAACTTTC; cdr3_aa: CASSEALRGTGTF
d_call: -; clone_size: -; v_call: TRBV7-2; j_call: TRBJ2-6; cdr3_nt: TGTGCCAGCAGCGTTGGTGGAGTAGGGGTCTCTGGGGCCAACGTCCTGACTTTC; cdr3_aa: CASSVGGVGVSGANVLTF
d_call: -; clone_size: -; v_call: TRBV7-2; j_call: TRBJ1-4; cdr3_nt: TGTGCCAGCAGCTTACTACGTCAGGCGGGAGAAAAACTGTTTTTT; cdr3_aa: CASSLLRQAGEKLFF
d_call: TRBD1; clone_size: -; v_call: TRBV19; j_call: TRBJ1-5; cdr3_nt: TGTGCCAGTAGTATGACAGGGGCGGAGCAGCCCCAGCATTTT; cdr3_aa: CASSMTGAEQPQHF